A selection of T cell receptor beta chains follows, all from one sample in a study of OX40 agonist ivuxolimab in advanced cancers. Assay used: immunoSEQ multiplex PCR; TCRdb lists only in-frame clones, some missing. The sample has approximately 65,000 clones; approximately 89% are singletons. Here the sequenced sample was CD4+ or CD8+ T cells sorted from blood, taken in a trial of the OX40 agonist ivuxolimab. The receptor source for this set is an adult with an advanced solid tumor such as melanoma, head and neck, liver or kidney cancer. Each CDR3 is given with its conserved first and last residue. A D gene is named only where the DNA matches it firmly. For some rows the clone size is stated as once, few or many, or as a class when expanded; others skip it.

cdr3_aa,cdr3_nt,v_call,d_call,j_call,clone_size
CASSFTDPYSTDTQYF,TGCGCCAGCAGCTTTACGGACCCCTATAGCACAGATACGCAGTATTTT,TRBV5-1,.,TRBJ2-3,.
CASSFNRQPQHF,TGTGCCAGCAGCTTCAATCGTCAGCCCCAGCATTTT,TRBV7-2,.,TRBJ1-5,once
CASSLSRLHREYF,TGTGCCAGCAGTTTATCTCGACTCCACCGGGAGTACTTC,TRBV27,.,TRBJ2-7,.
CASSLEQLVGGYTF,TGCGCCAGCAGCTTGGAACAGCTAGTCGGGGGCTACACCTTC,TRBV5-1,.,TRBJ1-2,once
CASRGPRGRASGETYNEQFF,TGTGCCAGTAGAGGCCCCCGAGGGAGGGCTAGCGGGGAGACCTACAATGAGCAGTTCTTC,TRBV19,TRBD2,TRBJ2-1,.
CASSVGTSGRAYNEQFF,TGTGCCAGCAGCGTAGGGACTAGCGGGAGGGCCTACAATGAGCAGTTCTTC,TRBV9,TRBD2,TRBJ2-1,.
CASSFTVTYNEQFF,TGTGCCAGCAGTTTCACAGTAACCTACAATGAGCAGTTCTTC,TRBV27,.,TRBJ2-1,.
CATIGGGAWTDTQYF,TGTGCCACCATTGGGGGGGGCGCTTGGACAGATACGCAGTATTTT,TRBV6-6,.,TRBJ2-3,.
CASRSTSGNTGELFF,TGCGCCAGCAGATCCACTAGCGGGAATACCGGGGAGCTGTTTTTT,TRBV5-1,TRBD2,TRBJ2-2,.
CAISESVNEQFF,TGTGCCATCAGTGAGTCTGTCAATGAGCAGTTCTTC,TRBV10-3,.,TRBJ2-1,.
CASSPQPGQGYEQYF,TGTGCCAGCTCACCACAGCCGGGACAGGGCTACGAGCAGTACTTC,TRBV18,TRBD1,TRBJ2-7,.
CASSVTGMNTEAFF,TGTGCCAGCTCCGTGACAGGGATGAACACTGAAGCTTTCTTT,TRBV18,TRBD1,TRBJ1-1,.
CASSLEGTRISIKQYF,TGTGCCAGCAGTTTAGAGGGAACCCGCATTTCAATTAAGCAGTACTTC,TRBV28,.,TRBJ2-7,.
CASSLEQGNQPQHF,TGCGCCAGCAGCTTGGAACAGGGGAACCAGCCCCAGCATTTT,TRBV5-1,TRBD1,TRBJ1-5,.
CASSALRGHTF,TGTGCCAGCAGTGCTCTCAGGGGGCACACCTTC,TRBV6-1,TRBD1,TRBJ1-2,.
CAIKPGQGRVNEQFF,TGTGCCATCAAGCCGGGACAGGGGAGGGTCAATGAGCAGTTCTTC,TRBV10-3,TRBD1,TRBJ2-1,.
CASSERLAGNYEQFF,TGTGCCAGCAGCGAGAGACTAGCGGGAAACTATGAGCAGTTCTTC,TRBV9,TRBD2,TRBJ2-1,.
CAWSTGGSGNTIYF,TGTGCCTGGAGTACAGGGGGGTCTGGAAACACCATATATTTT,TRBV30,TRBD1,TRBJ1-3,.